A selection of T cell receptor beta chains follows, all from one sample in a study of shared clonotypes between healthy human individuals. Measured with immunoSEQ multiplex PCR; TCRdb has only the in-frame clones, and not every one. The repertoire holds roughly 2.1 million clones, with more than 85% as singletons. The material sequenced was naive CD8+ T cells from PBMCs. Receptor source: a young man in good health. Some clones in this sample may be carry-over from other donors' samples. CDR3s include the opening cysteine and the closing phenylalanine or tryptophan. The D gene is left open where the match is weak. Size is stated for part of the rows, as once, few or many counts, or as a class when the clone is expanded.

j_gene	d_gene	v_gene	abundance	len	CDR3nt	CDR3aa
TRBJ2-7	-	TRBV5-5	-	17	TGTGCCAGCAGCTGGGGGATTCGGCCTTCCCGACCCGACGAGCAGTACTTC	CASSWGIRPSRPDEQYF
TRBJ1-1	-	TRBV6-6	-	12	TGTGCCAGCAGTTACAATACCGCTGAAGCTTTCTTT	CASSYNTAEAFF
TRBJ1-2	TRBD1	TRBV7-9	-	14	TGTGCCAGCAGGTCGGGACAGCCGTCGGATGGCTACACCTTC	CASRSGQPSDGYTF
TRBJ2-3	-	TRBV27	-	20	TGTGCCAGCAGTTCAGGCCGAGCGGACCTGGGATCCTTCGGCACAGATACGCAGTATTTT	CASSSGRADLGSFGTDTQYF
TRBJ2-7	-	TRBV27	-	17	TGTGCCAGCAGTTTATCGGGGGGACAGAAGCTACCCTACGAGCAGTACTTC	CASSLSGGQKLPYEQYF
TRBJ2-7	-	TRBV5-1	-	14	TGCGCCAGCAGGTGGAACAGGGTTGGGTACGAGCAGTACTTC	CASRWNRVGYEQYF
TRBJ1-3	-	TRBV28	-	16	TGTGCCAGCAGTCCTACCGTGAGACTCTCTGGAAACACCATATATTTT	CASSPTVRLSGNTIYF
TRBJ2-2	TRBD2	TRBV5-4	-	16	TGTGCCAGCAGCCTGAGGGCTGCGGGAGGGGCCGGGGAGCTGTTTTTT	CASSLRAAGGAGELFF
TRBJ2-1	-	TRBV10-3	-	14	TGTGCCATCAGTGAACCAACAGGGTACAATGAGCAGTTCTTC	CAISEPTGYNEQFF
TRBJ2-7	-	TRBV28	-	15	TGTGCCAGCAGATTAAGAAACAGGGATTCCTACGAGCAGTACTTC	CASRLRNRDSYEQYF
TRBJ2-1	-	TRBV6-5	-	11	TGTGCCAGCAGTTATGTTGGTGAGCAGTTCTTC	CASSYVGEQFF
TRBJ2-2	-	TRBV30	-	12	TGTGCCTGGAGTAAACCTAGCGGGGAGCTGTTTTTT	CAWSKPSGELFF
TRBJ2-1	TRBD2	TRBV25-1	once	14	TGTGCCAGCAGCCCACTAGCGGGGTACAATGAGCAGTTCTTC	CASSPLAGYNEQFF
TRBJ1-5	-	TRBV9	-	15	TGTGCCAGCAGCCCGACAGGTTATAGCAATCAGCCCCAGCATTTT	CASSPTGYSNQPQHF
TRBJ1-6	-	TRBV13	-	14	TGTGCCAGCAGCTTAGGGCAGGGGTTTTCACCCCTCCACTTT	CASSLGQGFSPLHF
TRBJ1-1	-	TRBV4-2	-	18	TGTGCCAGCAGCCCTTCCCTTCGTAGGGACGGTCATCACACTGAAGCTTTCTTT	CASSPSLRRDGHHTEAFF
TRBJ2-5	TRBD1	TRBV4-1	-	14	TGCGCCAGCAGCCAAGCGGACAGGGGCGAGACCCAGTACTTC	CASSQADRGETQYF